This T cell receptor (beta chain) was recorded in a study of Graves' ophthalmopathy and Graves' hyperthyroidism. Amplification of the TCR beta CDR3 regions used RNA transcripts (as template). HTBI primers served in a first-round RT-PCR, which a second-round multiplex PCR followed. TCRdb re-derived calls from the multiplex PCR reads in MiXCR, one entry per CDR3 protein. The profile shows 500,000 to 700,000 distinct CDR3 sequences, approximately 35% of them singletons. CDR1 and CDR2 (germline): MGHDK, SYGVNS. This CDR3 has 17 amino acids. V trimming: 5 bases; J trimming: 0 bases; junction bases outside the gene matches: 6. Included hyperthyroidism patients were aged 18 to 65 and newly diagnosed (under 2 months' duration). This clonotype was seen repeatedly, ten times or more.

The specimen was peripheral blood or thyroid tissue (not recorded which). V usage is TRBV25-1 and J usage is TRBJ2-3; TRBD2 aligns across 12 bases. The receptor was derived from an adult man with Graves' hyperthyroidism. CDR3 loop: CASSRQTSGRSTDTQYF. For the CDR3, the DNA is TGTGCCAGCAGTAGACAAACTAGCGGGAGGAGCACAGATACGCAGTATTTT.